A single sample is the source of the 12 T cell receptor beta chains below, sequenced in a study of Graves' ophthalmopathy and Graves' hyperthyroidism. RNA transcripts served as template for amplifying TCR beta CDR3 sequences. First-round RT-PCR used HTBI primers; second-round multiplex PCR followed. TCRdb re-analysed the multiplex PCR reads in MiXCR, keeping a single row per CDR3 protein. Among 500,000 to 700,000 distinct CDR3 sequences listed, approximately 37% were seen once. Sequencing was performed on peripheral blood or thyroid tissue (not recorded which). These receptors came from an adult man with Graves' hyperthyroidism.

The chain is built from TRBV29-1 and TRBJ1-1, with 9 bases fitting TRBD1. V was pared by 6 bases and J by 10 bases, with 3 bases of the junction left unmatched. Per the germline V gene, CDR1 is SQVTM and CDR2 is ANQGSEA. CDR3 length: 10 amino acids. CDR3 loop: CSVADRGAFF. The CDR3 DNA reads TGCAGCGTAGCGGACAGGGGAGCTTTCTTT.

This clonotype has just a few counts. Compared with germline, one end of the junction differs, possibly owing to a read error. The CDR3 spells CASSQAGTAEEKLFF. The DNA for the CDR3 is TGTGCCAGCAGCCAAGCCGGGACCGCGGAGGAAAAACTGTTTTTT. The V and J genes are TRBV4-1 and TRBJ1-4, with D perhaps matching TRBD1 (5 bases). CDR3 size: 15 residues. Germline V gene sequence: CDR1 MGHRA, CDR2 YSYEKL.

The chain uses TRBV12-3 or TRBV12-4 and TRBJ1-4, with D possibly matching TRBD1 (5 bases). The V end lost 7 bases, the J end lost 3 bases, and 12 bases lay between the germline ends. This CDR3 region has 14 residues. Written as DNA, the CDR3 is TGTGCCAGCACGAAAGGGGCCCCTAATGAAAAACTGTTTTTT. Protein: CASTKGAPNEKLFF.

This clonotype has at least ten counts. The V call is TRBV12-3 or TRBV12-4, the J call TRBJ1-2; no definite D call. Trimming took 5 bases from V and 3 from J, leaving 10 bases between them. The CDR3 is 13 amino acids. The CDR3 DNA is TGTGCCAGCAGTCCCGGGTTGTACTATGGCTACACCTTC. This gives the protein CASSPGLYYGYTF.

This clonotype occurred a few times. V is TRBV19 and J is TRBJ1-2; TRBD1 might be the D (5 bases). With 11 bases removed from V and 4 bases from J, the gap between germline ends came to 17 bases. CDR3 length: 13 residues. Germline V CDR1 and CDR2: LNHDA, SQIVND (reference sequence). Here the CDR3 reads CAVSPGTAYGYTF. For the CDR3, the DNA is TGTGCCGTAAGCCCCGGGACCGCCTATGGCTACACCTTC.

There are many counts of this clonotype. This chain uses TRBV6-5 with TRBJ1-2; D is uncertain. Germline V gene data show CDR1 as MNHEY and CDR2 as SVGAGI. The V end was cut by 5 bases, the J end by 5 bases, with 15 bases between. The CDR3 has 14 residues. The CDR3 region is CASSELGGSYGYTF. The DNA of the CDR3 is TGTGCCAGCAGTGAGCTAGGCGGATCGTATGGCTACACCTTC.

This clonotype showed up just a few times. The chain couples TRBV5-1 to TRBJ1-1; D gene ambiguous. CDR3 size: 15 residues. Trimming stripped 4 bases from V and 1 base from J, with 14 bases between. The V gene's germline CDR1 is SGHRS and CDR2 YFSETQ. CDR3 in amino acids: CASSGVPGQNTEAFF. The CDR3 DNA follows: TGCGCCAGCAGCGGCGTACCAGGCCAGAACACTGAAGCTTTCTTT.

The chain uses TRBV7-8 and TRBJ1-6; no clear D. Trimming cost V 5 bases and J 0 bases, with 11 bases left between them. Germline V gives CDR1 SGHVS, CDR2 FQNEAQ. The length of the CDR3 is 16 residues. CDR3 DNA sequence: TGTGCCAGCAGCCCCGAAGGGAGCTCCTATAATTCACCCCTCCACTTT. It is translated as CASSPEGSSYNSPLHF. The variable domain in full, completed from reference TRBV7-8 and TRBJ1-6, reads GAGVSQSPRYKVAKRGQDVALRCDPISGHVSLFWYQQALGQGPEFLTYFQNEAQLDKSGLPSDRFFAERPEGSVSTLKIQRTQQEDSAVYLCASSPEGSSYNSPLHFGNGTRLTVT.

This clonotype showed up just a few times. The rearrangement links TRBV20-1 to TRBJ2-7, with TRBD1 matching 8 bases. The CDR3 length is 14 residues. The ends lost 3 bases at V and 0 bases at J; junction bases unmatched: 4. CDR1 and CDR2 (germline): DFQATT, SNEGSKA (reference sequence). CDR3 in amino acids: CSARQGANSYEQYF. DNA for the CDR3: TGCAGTGCTAGGCAGGGGGCGAACTCCTACGAGCAGTACTTC.

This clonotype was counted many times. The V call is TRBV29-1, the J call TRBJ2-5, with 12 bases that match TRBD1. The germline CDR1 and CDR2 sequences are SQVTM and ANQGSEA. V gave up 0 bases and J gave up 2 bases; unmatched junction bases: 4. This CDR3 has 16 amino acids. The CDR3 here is CSVEDRDRGRQETQYF. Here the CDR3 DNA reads TGCAGCGTTGAAGACCGGGACAGGGGGCGTCAAGAGACCCAGTACTTC. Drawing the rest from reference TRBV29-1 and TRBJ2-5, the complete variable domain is SAVISQKPSRDICQRGTSLTIQCQVDSQVTMMFWYRQQPGQSLTLIATANQGSEATYESGFVIDKFPISRPNLTFSTLTVSNMSPEDSSIYLCSVEDRDRGRQETQYFGPGTRLLVL.

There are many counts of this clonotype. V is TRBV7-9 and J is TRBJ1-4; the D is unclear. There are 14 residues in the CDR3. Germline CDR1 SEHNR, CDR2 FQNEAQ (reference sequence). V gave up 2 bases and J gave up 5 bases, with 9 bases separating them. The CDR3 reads CASSLLSNNEKLFF. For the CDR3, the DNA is TGTGCCAGCAGCTTATTGAGTAACAATGAAAAACTGTTTTTT.

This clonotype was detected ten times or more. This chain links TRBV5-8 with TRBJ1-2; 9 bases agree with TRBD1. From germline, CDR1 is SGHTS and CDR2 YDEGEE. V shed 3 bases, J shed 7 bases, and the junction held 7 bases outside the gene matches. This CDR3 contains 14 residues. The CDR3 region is CASSSGTGKTGYTF. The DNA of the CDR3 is TGTGCCAGCAGCTCCGGGACAGGGAAGACTGGCTACACCTTC.